The source of this T cell receptor (beta chain) is a study of cytomegalovirus exposure and HLA in healthy donors. Looking at the study overall: Among the 300 to 400 donors who were genotyped, over 70% fell in the genetic ancestry cluster that is associated with self-reported Caucasian donors. Findings and limits, study-wide: Earlier analysis found most TCR beta V segments productive about 90% or about 30% of the time. A later analysis linked a missense DCLRE1C variant to TCR beta V- and J-gene trimming. Available immune exposure information was restricted to CMV serostatus only.

V lost 3 bases, J lost 14 bases, and 11 bases lay in between. The germline V gene has CDR1 SGHNT and CDR2 YENEEA. This CDR3 spans 11 amino acids. About this clone: The antigen remains undetermined.

60 Vbeta and 13 Jbeta primers were used in PCR. Only in-frame clones appear in the TCRdb table, and some are missing; sequencing was by immunoSEQ multiplex PCR. The sample has 75,000 to 90,000 clones, roughly 70% seen once. J is TRBJ2-1 and V is TRBV11-3, with D tentatively TRBD1 (5 bases). The receptor was derived from a man aged 30 to 39 in good health and CMV-seropositive. Input material: PBMCs. The CDR3 coding sequence is TGTGCCAGCAGCTTCGGACACAAGAAGTTCTTC. Amino acids: CASSFGHKKFF.